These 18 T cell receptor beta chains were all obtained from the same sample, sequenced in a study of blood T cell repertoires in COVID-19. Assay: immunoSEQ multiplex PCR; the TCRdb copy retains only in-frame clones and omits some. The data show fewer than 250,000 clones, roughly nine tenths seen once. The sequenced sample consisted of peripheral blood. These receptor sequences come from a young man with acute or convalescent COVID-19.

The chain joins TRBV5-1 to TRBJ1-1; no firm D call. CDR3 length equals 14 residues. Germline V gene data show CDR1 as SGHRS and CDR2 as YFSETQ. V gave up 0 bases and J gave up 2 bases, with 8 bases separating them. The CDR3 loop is CASSLAVTNTEAFF. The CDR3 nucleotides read TGCGCCAGCAGCTTGGCCGTTACTAACACTGAAGCTTTCTTT.

The CDR3 is CASSQGADTQYF. The CDR3 DNA is TGTGCCAGCAGCCAGGGGGCAGATACGCAGTATTTT. V usage is TRBV12-3 or TRBV12-4 and J usage is TRBJ2-3; 7 nucleotides align to TRBD1. Trimming took 6 bases from V and 4 from J; bases not matched to a gene: 1. This CDR3 is 12 amino acids long.

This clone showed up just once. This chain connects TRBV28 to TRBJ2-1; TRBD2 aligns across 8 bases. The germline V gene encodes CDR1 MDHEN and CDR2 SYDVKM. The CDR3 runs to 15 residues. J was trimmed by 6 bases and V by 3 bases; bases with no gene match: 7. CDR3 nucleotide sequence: TGTGCCAGCAGTTTTTTACGAGCGGGAGCCAATGAGCAGTTCTTC. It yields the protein CASSFLRAGANEQFF.

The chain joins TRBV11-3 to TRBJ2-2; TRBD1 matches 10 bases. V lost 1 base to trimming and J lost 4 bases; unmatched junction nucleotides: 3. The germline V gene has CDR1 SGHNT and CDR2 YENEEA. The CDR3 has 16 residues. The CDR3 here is CASSLGQGAPTGELFF. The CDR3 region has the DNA TGTGCCAGCAGCTTAGGACAGGGGGCGCCCACCGGGGAGCTGTTTTTT.

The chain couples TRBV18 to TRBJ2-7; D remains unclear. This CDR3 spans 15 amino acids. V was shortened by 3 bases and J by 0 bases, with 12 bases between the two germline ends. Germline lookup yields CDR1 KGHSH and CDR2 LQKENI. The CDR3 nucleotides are TGTGCCAGCTCACCCACTAACACGGGCTCCTACGAGCAGTACTTC. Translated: CASSPTNTGSYEQYF.

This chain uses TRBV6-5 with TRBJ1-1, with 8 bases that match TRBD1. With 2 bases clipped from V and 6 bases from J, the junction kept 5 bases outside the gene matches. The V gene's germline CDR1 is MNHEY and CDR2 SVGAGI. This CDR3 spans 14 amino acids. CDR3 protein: CASSYLTGGAEAFF. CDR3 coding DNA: TGTGCCAGCAGTTACCTAACAGGGGGGGCTGAAGCTTTCTTT.

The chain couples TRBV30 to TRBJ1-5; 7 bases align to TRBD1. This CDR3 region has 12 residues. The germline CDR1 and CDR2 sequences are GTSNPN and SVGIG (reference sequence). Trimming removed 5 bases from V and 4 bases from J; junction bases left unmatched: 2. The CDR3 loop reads CAWEQGNQPQHF. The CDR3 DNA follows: TGTGCCTGGGAACAGGGGAATCAGCCCCAGCATTTT.

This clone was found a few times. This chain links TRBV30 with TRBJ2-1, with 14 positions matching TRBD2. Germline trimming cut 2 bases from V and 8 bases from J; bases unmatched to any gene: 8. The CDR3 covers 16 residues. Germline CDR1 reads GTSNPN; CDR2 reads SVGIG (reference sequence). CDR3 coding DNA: TGTGCCTGGAGTTTGGGGACTAGCGGGAGTAGGTATGAGCAGTTCTTC. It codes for CAWSLGTSGSRYEQFF.

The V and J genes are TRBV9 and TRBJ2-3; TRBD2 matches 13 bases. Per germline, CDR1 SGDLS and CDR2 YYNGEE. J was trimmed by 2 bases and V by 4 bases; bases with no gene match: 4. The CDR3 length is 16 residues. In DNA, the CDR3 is TGTGCCAGCAGCTTCGGGACTAGCGGGAACACAGATACGCAGTATTTT. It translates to CASSFGTSGNTDTQYF.

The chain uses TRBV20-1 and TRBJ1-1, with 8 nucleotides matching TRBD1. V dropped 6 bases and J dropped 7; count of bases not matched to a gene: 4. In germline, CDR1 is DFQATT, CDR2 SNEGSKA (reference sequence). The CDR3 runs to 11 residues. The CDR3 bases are TGCAGTGCCCAGGGGGCGGTTGAAGCTTTCTTT. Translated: CSAQGAVEAFF.

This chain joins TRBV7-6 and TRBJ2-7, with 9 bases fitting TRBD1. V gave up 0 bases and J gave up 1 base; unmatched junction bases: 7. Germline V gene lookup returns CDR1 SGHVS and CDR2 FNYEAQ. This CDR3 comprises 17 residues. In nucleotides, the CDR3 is TGTGCCAGCAGCTTAGCGGGGGGAGGGACAGGGTCCTACGAGCAGTACTTC. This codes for CASSLAGGGTGSYEQYF.

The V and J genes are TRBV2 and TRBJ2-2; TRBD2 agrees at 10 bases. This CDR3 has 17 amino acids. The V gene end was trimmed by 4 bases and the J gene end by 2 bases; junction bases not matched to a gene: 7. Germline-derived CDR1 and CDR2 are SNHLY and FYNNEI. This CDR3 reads CASSGLAGATNTGELFF. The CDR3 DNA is TGTGCCAGCAGTGGACTAGCGGGTGCAACTAACACCGGGGAGCTGTTTTTT.

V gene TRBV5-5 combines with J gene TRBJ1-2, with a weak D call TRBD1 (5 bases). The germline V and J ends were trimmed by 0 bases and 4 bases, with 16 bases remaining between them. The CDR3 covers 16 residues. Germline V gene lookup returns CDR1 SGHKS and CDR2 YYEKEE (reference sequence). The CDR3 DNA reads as TGTGCCAGCAGCTTGGGGGTTGAAACAGGCGTCTATGGCTACACCTTC. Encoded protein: CASSLGVETGVYGYTF.

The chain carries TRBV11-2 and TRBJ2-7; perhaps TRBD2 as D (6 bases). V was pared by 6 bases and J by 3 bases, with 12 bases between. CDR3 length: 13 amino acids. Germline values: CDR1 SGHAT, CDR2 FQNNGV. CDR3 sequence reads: CASRRDMGYEQYF. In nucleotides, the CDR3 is TGTGCCAGCAGGCGGGATATGGGCTACGAGCAGTACTTC. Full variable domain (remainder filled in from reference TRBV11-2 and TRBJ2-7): EAGVAQSPRYKIIEKRQSVAFWCNPISGHATLYWYQQILGQGPKLLIQFQNNGVVDDSQLPKDRFSAERLKGVDSTLKIQPAKLEDSAVYLCASRRDMGYEQYFGPGTRLTVT.

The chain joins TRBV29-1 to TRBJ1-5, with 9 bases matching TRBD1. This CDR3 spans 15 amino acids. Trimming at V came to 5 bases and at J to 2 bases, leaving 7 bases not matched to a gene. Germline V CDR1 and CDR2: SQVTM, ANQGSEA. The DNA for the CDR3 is TGCAGCGTTACCGACCGGGACAGGGGCAATCAGCCCCAGCATTTT. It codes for CSVTDRDRGNQPQHF. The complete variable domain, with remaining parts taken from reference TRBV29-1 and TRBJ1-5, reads SAVISQKPSRDICQRGTSLTIQCQVDSQVTMMFWYRQQPGQSLTLIATANQGSEATYESGFVIDKFPISRPNLTFSTLTVSNMSPEDSSIYLCSVTDRDRGNQPQHFGDGTRLSIL.

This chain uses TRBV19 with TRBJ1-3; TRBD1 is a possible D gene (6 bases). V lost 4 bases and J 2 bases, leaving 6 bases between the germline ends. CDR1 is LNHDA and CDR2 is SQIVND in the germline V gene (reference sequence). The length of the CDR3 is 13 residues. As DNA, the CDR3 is TGTGCCAGTAGTAGGGGGCCTGGAAACACCATATATTTT. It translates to CASSRGPGNTIYF.

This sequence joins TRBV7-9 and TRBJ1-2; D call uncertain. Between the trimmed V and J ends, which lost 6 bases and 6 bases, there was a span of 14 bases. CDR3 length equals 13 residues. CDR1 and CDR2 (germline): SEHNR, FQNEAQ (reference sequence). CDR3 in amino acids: CASRGDPEDGYTF. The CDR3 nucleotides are TGTGCCAGCAGGGGCGACCCGGAGGATGGCTACACCTTC.

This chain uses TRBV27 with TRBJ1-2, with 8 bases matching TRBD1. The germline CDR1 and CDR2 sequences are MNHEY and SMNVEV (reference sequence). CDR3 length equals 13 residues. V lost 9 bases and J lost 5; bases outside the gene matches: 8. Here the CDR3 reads CASGGGTGYGYTF. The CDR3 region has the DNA TGTGCCAGTGGAGGGGGGACAGGTTATGGCTACACCTTC.